This is a list of T cell receptor beta chains from one sample in a study of Ad26.COV2.S vaccination and SARS-CoV-2 variants. TCRdb's copy holds only in-frame clones and misses some; the assay was immunoSEQ multiplex PCR. In the table there are some 500,000 clones, about 91% of which are singletons. The sequenced sample was peripheral blood, obtained in a trial of Ad26.COV2.S vaccine versus placebo. These receptors were taken from a person between 18 and 65 years old who received the Ad26.COV2.S COVID-19 vaccine or a placebo. Each CDR3 is given with its conserved first and last residue. The D gene is left open where the match is weak. Clone size is not always given. Where it is, it says once, few, many or a class for expanded clones.

size: -
J: TRBJ1-4
V: TRBV4-3
D: -
DNA: TGCGCCAGCAGCCAGGACCGACAGCATAATGAAAAACTGTTTTTT
CDR3: CASSQDRQHNEKLFF

size: -
J: TRBJ2-3
V: TRBV5-6
D: -
DNA: TGTGCCAGCAGCTTGGAGACTTTAGGGGTCGATACGCAGTATTTT
CDR3: CASSLETLGVDTQYF

size: -
J: TRBJ2-3
V: TRBV9
D: -
DNA: TGTGCCAGCAGCGTATCTGATGATACGCAGTATTTT
CDR3: CASSVSDDTQYF

size: -
J: TRBJ2-5
V: TRBV3-1/TRBV3-2
D: -
DNA: TGTGCCAGCAGCCAAGATGATGCGGTGGAGACCCAGTACTTC
CDR3: CASSQDDAVETQYF

size: -
J: TRBJ1-4
V: TRBV5-1
D: TRBD1
DNA: TGCGCCAGCAGCTCACTGACAGGGGTGGGTGAAAAACTGTTTTTT
CDR3: CASSSLTGVGEKLFF

size: few
J: TRBJ1-5
V: TRBV27
D: -
DNA: TGTGCCAGCAGTTCACAGGGACGTCGTCAGCCCCAGCATTTT
CDR3: CASSSQGRRQPQHF

size: once
J: TRBJ2-3
V: TRBV29-1
D: -
DNA: TGCAGCGCCCCACGGGGCTATACGCAGTATTTT
CDR3: CSAPRGYTQYF

size: -
J: TRBJ1-3
V: TRBV6-2/TRBV6-3
D: TRBD1
DNA: TGTGCCAGCAGTTACTCGGGGACAGCTGACGGAAACACCATATATTTT
CDR3: CASSYSGTADGNTIYF

size: -
J: TRBJ2-5
V: TRBV5-1
D: TRBD1
DNA: TGCGCCAGCAAGACCCCCCCAGGGGGCTCAGAGACCCAGTACTTC
CDR3: CASKTPPGGSETQYF

size: few
J: TRBJ1-6
V: TRBV6-6
D: TRBD1
DNA: TGTGCCAGCACCTCGACAGGGGCGACCTATAATTCACCCCTCCACTTT
CDR3: CASTSTGATYNSPLHF

size: -
J: TRBJ2-7
V: TRBV11-2
D: -
DNA: TGTGCCAGCAGCTCGAGGGGGGGCGTGGCGGTCTACGAGCAGTACTTC
CDR3: CASSSRGGVAVYEQYF

size: -
J: TRBJ1-4
V: TRBV27
D: -
DNA: TGTGCCAGCAGGCTTTGGGGGCGAGGGGATGAAAAACTGTTTTTT
CDR3: CASRLWGRGDEKLFF

size: -
J: TRBJ1-6
V: TRBV18
D: -
DNA: TGTGCCAGCTCACCGCGACAGGTTAATAATTCACCCCTCCACTTT
CDR3: CASSPRQVNNSPLHF

size: -
J: TRBJ2-1
V: TRBV29-1
D: -
DNA: TGCAGCGTTGTTGGTGGGGCGCGAACGAATGAGCAGTTCTTC
CDR3: CSVVGGARTNEQFF

size: -
J: TRBJ2-2
V: TRBV3-1/TRBV3-2
D: TRBD2
DNA: TGTGCCAGCAGGCTTAGTTTGGGACTAGCGGGAGGAGGACGGATTAACACCGGGGAGCTGTTTTTT
CDR3: CASRLSLGLAGGGRINTGELFF

size: -
J: TRBJ1-2
V: TRBV18
D: -
DNA: TGTGCCAGCTCACCCTCGACAGATTATGGCTACACCTTC
CDR3: CASSPSTDYGYTF

size: -
J: TRBJ1-4
V: TRBV9
D: -
DNA: TGTGCCAGCAGCGTAGGGACGACAACAGGGTTTTTTCGGGCTAATGAAAAACTGTTTTTT
CDR3: CASSVGTTTGFFRANEKLFF

size: -
J: TRBJ1-2
V: TRBV27
D: -
DNA: TGTGCCAGCAGTTCACTGGGACTGGGGAACTATGGCTACACCTTC
CDR3: CASSSLGLGNYGYTF

size: -
J: TRBJ1-6
V: TRBV15
D: -
DNA: TGTGCCACCAGTGCCGGGACAAAAGGGAATTCACCCCTCCACTTT
CDR3: CATSAGTKGNSPLHF

size: -
J: TRBJ2-5
V: TRBV9
D: -
DNA: TGTGCCAGCAGCGAGGCGAACCAAGAGACCCAGTACTTC
CDR3: CASSEANQETQYF

size: -
J: TRBJ1-3
V: TRBV5-1
D: TRBD1
DNA: TGCGCCAGTAAGACAGGGGACAACTCTGGAAACACCATATATTTT
CDR3: CASKTGDNSGNTIYF

size: -
J: TRBJ2-1
V: TRBV3-1/TRBV3-2
D: -
DNA: TGTGCCAGCAGCCACCTAGGAGGGACGAGCTCCTACAATGAGCAGTTCTTC
CDR3: CASSHLGGTSSYNEQFF

size: -
J: TRBJ2-7
V: TRBV15
D: TRBD1
DNA: TGTGCCACCAGCTGGGACAGGCACGACGAGCAGTACTTC
CDR3: CATSWDRHDEQYF

size: -
J: TRBJ1-3
V: TRBV7-9
D: -
DNA: TGTGCCAGCAGCAGGGACCTCTCTGGAAACACCATATATTTT
CDR3: CASSRDLSGNTIYF

size: -
J: TRBJ2-2
V: TRBV29-1
D: TRBD2
DNA: TGCAGCATCCCCTCGGGGCTAGCGGGTTCGGGCGGGGAGCTGTTTTTT
CDR3: CSIPSGLAGSGGELFF

size: -
J: TRBJ2-3
V: TRBV5-6
D: TRBD2
DNA: TGTGCCAGCAGCCCAATAGCGGGGGGAACAGATACGCAGTATTTT
CDR3: CASSPIAGGTDTQYF

size: -
J: TRBJ1-4
V: TRBV6-2/TRBV6-3
D: TRBD1
DNA: TGTGCCAGCAGTTACTTACAGGGGAATGAAAAACTGTTTTTT
CDR3: CASSYLQGNEKLFF

size: few
J: TRBJ1-1
V: TRBV6-2/TRBV6-3
D: TRBD1
DNA: TGTGCCAGCAGTGTGGACAGGGGCACTGAAGCTTTCTTT
CDR3: CASSVDRGTEAFF

size: -
J: TRBJ2-7
V: TRBV27
D: TRBD2
DNA: TGTGCCAGCAGTTTATCTCCAGGGACTAGCGCCCACGAGCAGTACTTC
CDR3: CASSLSPGTSAHEQYF

size: -
J: TRBJ1-1
V: TRBV5-1
D: -
DNA: TGCGCCAGCAGCTGGGGCCTTGGGGCGAACACTGAAGCTTTCTTT
CDR3: CASSWGLGANTEAFF

size: -
J: TRBJ2-3
V: TRBV2
D: TRBD2
DNA: TGTGCCAGCAGGGGACTAGCGGCTACCTGGGATACGCAGTATTTT
CDR3: CASRGLAATWDTQYF

size: once
J: TRBJ1-1
V: TRBV19
D: -
DNA: TGTGCCAGTAGTTTCCTTGGGGCCACTGAAGCTTTCTTT
CDR3: CASSFLGATEAFF

size: -
J: TRBJ1-4
V: TRBV4-3
D: TRBD1
DNA: TGCGCCAGCAGCCAAGGGGACAGGGTGACTAATGAAAAACTGTTTTTT
CDR3: CASSQGDRVTNEKLFF

size: -
J: TRBJ2-3
V: TRBV13
D: -
DNA: TGTGCCAGCAGCTTAGGGCCCATGGGGAGTAGTACAGATACGCAGTATTTT
CDR3: CASSLGPMGSSTDTQYF

size: -
J: TRBJ2-1
V: TRBV28
D: TRBD2
DNA: TGTGCCAGCAGTTTAAGGACTAGCGGGCTTCTTGAGCAGTTCTTC
CDR3: CASSLRTSGLLEQFF

size: once
J: TRBJ2-3
V: TRBV28
D: TRBD2
DNA: TGTGCCAGCAGTTCCGCCCCAAGGCGGGAGGACACAGATACGCAGTATTTT
CDR3: CASSSAPRREDTDTQYF

size: -
J: TRBJ2-3
V: TRBV24-1
D: TRBD2
DNA: TGTGCCACCAGTCCTAGCGGGAGTCCCACAGATACGCAGTATTTT
CDR3: CATSPSGSPTDTQYF

size: -
J: TRBJ1-5
V: TRBV18
D: -
DNA: TGTGCCAGCTCACGGCGGGACATATATAGCAATCAGCCCCAGCATTTT
CDR3: CASSRRDIYSNQPQHF

size: few
J: TRBJ2-3
V: TRBV9
D: -
DNA: TGTGCCAGCAGCGGAGGGACTTCTAGCACAGATACGCAGTATTTT
CDR3: CASSGGTSSTDTQYF

size: once
J: TRBJ2-3
V: TRBV9
D: -
DNA: TGTGCCAGCAGCGGCCGACTCAAATCCACAGATACGCAGTATTTT
CDR3: CASSGRLKSTDTQYF

size: -
J: TRBJ2-1
V: TRBV7-2
D: -
DNA: TGTGCCAGCAGCTTAGGAGGGGGGAGTAATGAGCAGTTCTTC
CDR3: CASSLGGGSNEQFF

size: -
J: TRBJ2-1
V: TRBV11-2
D: -
DNA: TGTGCCAGCAGCTTAGATTTAGGGGCAGGTGAGCAGTTCTTC
CDR3: CASSLDLGAGEQFF

size: -
J: TRBJ1-2
V: TRBV5-1
D: TRBD1
DNA: TGCGCCAGCAGCTTGGTTAACGGACAGGACTATGGCTACACCTTC
CDR3: CASSLVNGQDYGYTF

size: -
J: TRBJ2-7
V: TRBV5-8
D: -
DNA: TGTGCCAGCAGCTTGTTACAGCACTCCTACGAGCAGTACTTC
CDR3: CASSLLQHSYEQYF